This record concerns one TCR beta chain sequence. These data belong to a study of blood T cell repertoires in COVID-19. In the study overall: The origin of the acute and convalescent COVID-19 samples was the United States, Italy and Spain. PBMCs, B-cell-depleted T cells, or T cells provided the cDNA or gDNA that made up the material.

In the original processing: Reference gene primer amplification yielded estimated nucleated cell counts. Sequenced by immunoSEQ multiplex PCR; TCRdb stores in-frame clones only, minus some. V and J calls and clone size come straight from that table; D and trimming were deduced from the DNA. In the table there are around 200,000 clones, around nine tenths of which are singletons. The CDR3 sequence is 13 residues long. V shed 6 bases and J 7 bases; nucleotides not matched to a gene: 6. The germline V gene encodes CDR1 MDHEN and CDR2 SYDVKM. The chain couples TRBV28 to TRBJ1-2; 9 nucleotides agree with TRBD1. Sequencing input: peripheral blood. This receptor was taken from a man aged 18 to 29 with active or convalescent COVID-19. The CDR3 region has the DNA TGTGCCAGCAGACAGGGGGCGCATGGTGGCTACACCTTC. This gives the protein CASRQGAHGGYTF.